This T cell receptor (beta chain) is drawn from a study of blood T cell repertoires in COVID-19. At the level of the study: T cells, B-cell-depleted T cells, or PBMCs provided the cDNA or gDNA that served as material.

This clone was seen just once. CDR3 length: 15 amino acids. The V segment lost 3 bases and the J segment 2 bases; nucleotides outside the gene matches: 5. Germline V gene sequence: CDR1 LNHDA, CDR2 SQIVND (reference sequence). Participants had their cohort set by participant-reported clinical history. Someone with COVID-19 had been met by exposed participants within 2 weeks before study entry. Here immunoSEQ multiplex PCR was the method, and the copy in TCRdb shows in-frame clones only, minus some. The sample shows 200,000 to 250,000 clones, 75% to 90% of them seen only once. The rearrangement joins TRBV19 to TRBJ2-5; 8 positions agree with TRBD1. Sequencing was done on a sample of PBMCs or T cells enriched from blood (not recorded which). The TCR sequence derives from a woman under 40 who had been exposed to COVID-19. The CDR3 is CASSMGQATQETQYF. The CDR3 DNA sequence: TGTGCCAGTAGTATGGGACAGGCGACTCAAGAGACCCAGTACTTC. The variable domain in full, completed from reference TRBV19 and TRBJ2-5, reads DGGITQSPKYLFRKEGQNVTLSCEQNLNHDAMYWYRQDPGQGLRLIYYSQIVNDFQKGDIAEGYSVSREKKESFPLTVTSAQKNPTAFYLCASSMGQATQETQYFGPGTRLLVL.